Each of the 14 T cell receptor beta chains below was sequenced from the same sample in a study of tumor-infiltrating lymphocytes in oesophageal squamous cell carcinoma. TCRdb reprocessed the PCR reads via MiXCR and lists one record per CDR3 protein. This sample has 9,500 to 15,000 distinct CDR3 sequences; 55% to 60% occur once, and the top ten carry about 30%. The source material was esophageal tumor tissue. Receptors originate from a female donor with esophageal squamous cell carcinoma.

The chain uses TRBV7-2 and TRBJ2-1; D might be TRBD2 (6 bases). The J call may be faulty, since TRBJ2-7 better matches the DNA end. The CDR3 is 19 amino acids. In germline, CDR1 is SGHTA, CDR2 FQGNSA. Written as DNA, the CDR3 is TGTGCCAGCAGCTTAGCGAGGGTCGGGGGTACGGGCTCCTACAATGAGCAGTACTTC. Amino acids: CASSLARVGGTGSYNEQYF.

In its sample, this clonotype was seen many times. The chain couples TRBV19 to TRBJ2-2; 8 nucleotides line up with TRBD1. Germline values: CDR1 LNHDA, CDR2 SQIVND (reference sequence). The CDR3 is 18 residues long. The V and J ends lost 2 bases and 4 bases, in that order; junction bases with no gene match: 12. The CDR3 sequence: CASSIIAGGMIGTGELFF. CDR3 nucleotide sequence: TGTGCCAGTAGTATAATTGCAGGGGGCATGATTGGCACCGGGGAGCTGTTTTTT.

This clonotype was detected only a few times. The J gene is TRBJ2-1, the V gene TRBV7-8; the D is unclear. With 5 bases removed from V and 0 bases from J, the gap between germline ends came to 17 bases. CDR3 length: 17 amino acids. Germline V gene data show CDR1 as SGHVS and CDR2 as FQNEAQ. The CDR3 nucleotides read TGTGCCAGCAGCCTGGGAACGTTAAAAAGCTCCTACAATGAGCAGTTCTTC. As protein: CASSLGTLKSSYNEQFF.

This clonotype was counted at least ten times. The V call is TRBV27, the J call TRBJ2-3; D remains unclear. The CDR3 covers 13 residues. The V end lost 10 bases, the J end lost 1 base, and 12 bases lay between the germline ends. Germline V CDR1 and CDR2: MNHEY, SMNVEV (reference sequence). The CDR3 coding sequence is TGTGCCATCGCTCATGGCGGCACAGATACGCAGTATTTT. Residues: CAIAHGGTDTQYF.

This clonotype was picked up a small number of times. CDR3 loop: CASRLTGADNEQFF. CDR3 nucleotides: TGTGCCAGCAGACTTACGGGAGCGGACAATGAGCAGTTCTTC. V and J are TRBV7-2 and TRBJ2-1, with a possible D match to TRBD2 (6 bases). Germline CDR1 reads SGHTA; CDR2 reads FQGNSA. CDR3 size: 14 residues. The V end was cut by 6 bases, the J end by 5 bases, with 14 bases between.

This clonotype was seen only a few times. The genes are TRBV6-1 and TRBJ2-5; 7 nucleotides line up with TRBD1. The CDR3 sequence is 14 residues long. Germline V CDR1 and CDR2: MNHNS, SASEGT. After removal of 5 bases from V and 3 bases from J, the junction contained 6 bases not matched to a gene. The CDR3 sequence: CASSPITGEETQYF. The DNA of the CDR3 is TGTGCCAGCAGTCCTATAACAGGGGAAGAGACCCAGTACTTC.

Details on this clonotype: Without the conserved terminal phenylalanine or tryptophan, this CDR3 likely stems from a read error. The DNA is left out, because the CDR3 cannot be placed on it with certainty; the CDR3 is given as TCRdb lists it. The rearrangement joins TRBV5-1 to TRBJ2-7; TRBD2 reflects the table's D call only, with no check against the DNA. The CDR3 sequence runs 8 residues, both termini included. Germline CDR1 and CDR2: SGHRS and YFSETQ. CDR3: CASSSGGR.

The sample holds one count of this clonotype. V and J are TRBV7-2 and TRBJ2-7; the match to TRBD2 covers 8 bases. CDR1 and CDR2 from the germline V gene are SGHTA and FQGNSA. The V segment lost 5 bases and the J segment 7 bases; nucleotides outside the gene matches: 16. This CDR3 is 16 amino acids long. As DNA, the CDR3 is TGTGCCAGCAGCCCTGTAACGGGGGGGACCTACAATGAGCAGTACTTC. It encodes CASSPVTGGTYNEQYF.

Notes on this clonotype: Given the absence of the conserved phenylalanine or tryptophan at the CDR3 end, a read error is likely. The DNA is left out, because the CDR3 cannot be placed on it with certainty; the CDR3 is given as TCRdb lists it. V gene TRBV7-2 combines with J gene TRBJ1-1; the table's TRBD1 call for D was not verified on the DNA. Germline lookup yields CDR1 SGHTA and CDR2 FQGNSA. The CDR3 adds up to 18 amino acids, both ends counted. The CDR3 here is CASSHKGGSINSPLHFGP.

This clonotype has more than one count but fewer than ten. The CDR3 bases are TGTGCCAGCAGGCCGGGCGGGGGGCGAACAGATACGCAGTATTTT. Its protein is CASRPGGGRTDTQYF. The chain joins TRBV7-2 to TRBJ2-3, with TRBD2 matching 8 bases. The V gene end was trimmed by 6 bases and the J gene end by 3 bases; junction bases not matched to a gene: 8. CDR3 length equals 15 residues. Germline V gives CDR1 SGHTA, CDR2 FQGNSA.

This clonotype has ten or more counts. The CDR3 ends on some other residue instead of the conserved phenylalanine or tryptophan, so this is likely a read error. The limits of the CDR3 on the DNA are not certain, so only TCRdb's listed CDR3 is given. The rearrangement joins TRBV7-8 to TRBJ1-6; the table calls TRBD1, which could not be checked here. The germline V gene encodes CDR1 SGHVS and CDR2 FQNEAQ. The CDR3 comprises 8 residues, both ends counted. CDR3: CASSLFRV.

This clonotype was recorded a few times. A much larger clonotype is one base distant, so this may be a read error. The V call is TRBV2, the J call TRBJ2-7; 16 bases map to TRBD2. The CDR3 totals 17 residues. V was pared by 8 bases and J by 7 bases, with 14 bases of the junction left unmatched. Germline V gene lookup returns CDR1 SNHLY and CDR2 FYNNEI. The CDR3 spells CASAGLAGGPGNNEQYF. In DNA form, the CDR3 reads TGTGCCAGCGCGGGACTAGCGGGAGGGCCTGGTAACAATGAGCAGTACTTC.

The CDR3 bases are TGTGCCAGCAGCTTAATCGACCGACGACAGTTGAACACTGAAGCTTTCTTT. As protein: CASSLIDRRQLNTEAFF. This chain joins TRBV7-4 and TRBJ1-1; the D gene is possibly TRBD1 (5 bases). The CDR3 runs 17 residues. Between the trimmed V and J ends, which lost 2 bases and 0 bases, there was a span of 16 bases. Germline CDR1 is SGHVT and CDR2 is SQSDAQ.

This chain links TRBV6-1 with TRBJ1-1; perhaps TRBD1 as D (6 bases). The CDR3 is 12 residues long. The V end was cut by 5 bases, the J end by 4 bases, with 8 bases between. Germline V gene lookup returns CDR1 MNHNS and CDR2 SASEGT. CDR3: CASSSQGTEAFF. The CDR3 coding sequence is TGTGCCAGCAGTTCACAGGGCACTGAAGCTTTCTTT.